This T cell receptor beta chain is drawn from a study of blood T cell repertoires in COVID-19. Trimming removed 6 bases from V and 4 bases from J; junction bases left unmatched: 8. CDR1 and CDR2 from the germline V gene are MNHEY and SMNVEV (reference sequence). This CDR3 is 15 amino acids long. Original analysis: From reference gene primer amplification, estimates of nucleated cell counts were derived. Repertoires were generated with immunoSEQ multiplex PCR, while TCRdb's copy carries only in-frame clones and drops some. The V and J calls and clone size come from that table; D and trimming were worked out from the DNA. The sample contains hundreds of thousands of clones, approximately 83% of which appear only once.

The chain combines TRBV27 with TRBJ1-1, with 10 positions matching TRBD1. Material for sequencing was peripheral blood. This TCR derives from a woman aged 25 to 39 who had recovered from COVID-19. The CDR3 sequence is CASRGATGGGTEAFF. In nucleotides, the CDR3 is TGTGCCAGCAGGGGGGCGACAGGGGGCGGCACTGAAGCTTTCTTT.